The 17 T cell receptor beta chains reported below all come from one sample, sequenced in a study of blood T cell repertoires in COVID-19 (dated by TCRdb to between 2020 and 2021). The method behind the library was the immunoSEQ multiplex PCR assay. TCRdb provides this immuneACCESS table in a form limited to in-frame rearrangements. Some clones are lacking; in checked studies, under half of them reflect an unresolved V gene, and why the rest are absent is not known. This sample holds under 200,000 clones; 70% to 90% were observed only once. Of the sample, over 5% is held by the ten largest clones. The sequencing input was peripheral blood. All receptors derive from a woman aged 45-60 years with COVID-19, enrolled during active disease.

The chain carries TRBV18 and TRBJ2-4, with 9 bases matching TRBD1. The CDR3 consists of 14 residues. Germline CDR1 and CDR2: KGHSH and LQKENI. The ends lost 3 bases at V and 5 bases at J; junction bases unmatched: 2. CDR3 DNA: TGTGCCAGCTCACCCAGGACAGGGGAAAACATTCAGTACTTC. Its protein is CASSPRTGENIQYF.

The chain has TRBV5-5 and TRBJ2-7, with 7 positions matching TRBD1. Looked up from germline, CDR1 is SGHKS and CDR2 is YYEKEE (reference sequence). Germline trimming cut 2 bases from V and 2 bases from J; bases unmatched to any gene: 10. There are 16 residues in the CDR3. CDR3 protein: CASSFPGTDGAYEQYF. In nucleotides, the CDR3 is TGTGCCAGCAGCTTTCCGGGGACAGACGGAGCCTACGAGCAGTACTTC. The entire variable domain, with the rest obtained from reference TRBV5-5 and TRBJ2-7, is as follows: DAGVTQSPTHLIKTRGQQVTLRCSPISGHKSVSWYQQVLGQGPQFIFQYYEKEERGRGNFPDRFSARQFPNYSSELNVNALLLGDSALYLCASSFPGTDGAYEQYFGPGTRLTVT.

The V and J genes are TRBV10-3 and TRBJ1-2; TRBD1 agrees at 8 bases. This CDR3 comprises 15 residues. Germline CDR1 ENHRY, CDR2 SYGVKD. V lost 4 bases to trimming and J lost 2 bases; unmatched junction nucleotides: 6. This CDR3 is CAISARTGLNYGYTF. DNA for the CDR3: TGTGCCATCAGTGCCAGGACAGGGTTGAACTATGGCTACACCTTC.

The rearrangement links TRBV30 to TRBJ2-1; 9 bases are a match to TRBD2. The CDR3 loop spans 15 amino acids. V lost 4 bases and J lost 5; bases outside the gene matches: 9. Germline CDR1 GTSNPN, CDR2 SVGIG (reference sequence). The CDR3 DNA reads TGTGCCTGGACCTTTTCGGGACTAGCAAACAATGAGCAGTTCTTC. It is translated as CAWTFSGLANNEQFF.

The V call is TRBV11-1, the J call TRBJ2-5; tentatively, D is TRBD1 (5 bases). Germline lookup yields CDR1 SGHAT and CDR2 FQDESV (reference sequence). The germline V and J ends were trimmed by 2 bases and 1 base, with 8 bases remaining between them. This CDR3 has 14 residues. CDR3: CASSLQGGQETQYF. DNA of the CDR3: TGTGCCAGCAGCTTACAGGGTGGCCAAGAGACCCAGTACTTC.

The CDR3 DNA is TGTGCCAGTGGGAGGGGGGTTGGCTACACCTTC. Amino acids: CASGRGVGYTF. The chain couples TRBV28 to TRBJ1-2; D is perhaps TRBD1 (6 bases). The CDR3 spans 11 residues. The germline V gene has CDR1 MDHEN and CDR2 SYDVKM. V gave up 9 bases and J gave up 7 bases, with 12 bases separating them.

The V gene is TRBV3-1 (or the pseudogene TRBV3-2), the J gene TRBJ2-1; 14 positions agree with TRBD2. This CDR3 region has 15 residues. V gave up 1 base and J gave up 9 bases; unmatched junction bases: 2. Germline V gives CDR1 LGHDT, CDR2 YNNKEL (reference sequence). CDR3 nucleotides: TGTGCCAGCAGCCAAGGGACTAGCGGGGGGCTTGAGCAGTTCTTC. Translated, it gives CASSQGTSGGLEQFF.

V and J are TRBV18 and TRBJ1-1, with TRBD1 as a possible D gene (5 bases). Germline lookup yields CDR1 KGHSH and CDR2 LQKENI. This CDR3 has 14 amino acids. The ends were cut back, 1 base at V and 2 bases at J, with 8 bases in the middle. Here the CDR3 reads CASSPRTINTEAFF. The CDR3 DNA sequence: TGTGCCAGCTCACCACGGACAATTAACACTGAAGCTTTCTTT.

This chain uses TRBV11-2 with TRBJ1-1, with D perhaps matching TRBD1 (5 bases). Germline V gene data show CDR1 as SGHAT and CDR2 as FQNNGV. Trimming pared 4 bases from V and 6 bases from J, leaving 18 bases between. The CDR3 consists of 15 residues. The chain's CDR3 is CASSSRLGLTAEAFF. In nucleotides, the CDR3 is TGTGCCAGCAGCTCACGGCTGGGACTGACGGCTGAAGCTTTCTTT.

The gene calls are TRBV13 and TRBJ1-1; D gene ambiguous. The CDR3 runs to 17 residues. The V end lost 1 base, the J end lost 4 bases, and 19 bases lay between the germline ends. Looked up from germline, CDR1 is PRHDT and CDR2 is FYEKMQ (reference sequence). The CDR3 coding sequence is TGTGCCAGCAGCTTAGACTCTGTTGGGCGTAATGTCACTGAAGCTTTCTTT. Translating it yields CASSLDSVGRNVTEAFF.

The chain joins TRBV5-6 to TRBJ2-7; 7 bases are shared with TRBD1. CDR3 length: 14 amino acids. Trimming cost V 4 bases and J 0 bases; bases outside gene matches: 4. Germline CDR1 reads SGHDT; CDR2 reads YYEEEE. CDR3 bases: TGTGCCAGCAGCAAGGACAGGAGCTCCTACGAGCAGTACTTC. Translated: CASSKDRSSYEQYF.

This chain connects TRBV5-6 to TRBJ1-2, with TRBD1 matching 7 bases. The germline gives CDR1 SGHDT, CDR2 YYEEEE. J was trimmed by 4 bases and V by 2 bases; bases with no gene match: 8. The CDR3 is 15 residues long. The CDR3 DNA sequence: TGTGCCAGCAGCTTTGGGACAGCCATTACCTATGGCTACACCTTC. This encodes CASSFGTAITYGYTF.

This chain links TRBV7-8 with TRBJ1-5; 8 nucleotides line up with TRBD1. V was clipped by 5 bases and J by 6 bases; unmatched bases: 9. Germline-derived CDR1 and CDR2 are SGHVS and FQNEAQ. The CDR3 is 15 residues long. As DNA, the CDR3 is TGTGCCAGCAGCACGGACAGGGTCGGGCTTCAGCCCCAGCATTTT. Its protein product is CASSTDRVGLQPQHF.

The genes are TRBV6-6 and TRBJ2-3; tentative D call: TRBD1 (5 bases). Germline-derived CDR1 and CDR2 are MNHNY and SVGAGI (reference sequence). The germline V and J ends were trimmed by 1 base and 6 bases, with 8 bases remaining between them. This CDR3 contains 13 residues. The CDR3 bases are TGTGCCAGCAGTTACTTGGCAGGGGATACGCAGTATTTT. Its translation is CASSYLAGDTQYF.

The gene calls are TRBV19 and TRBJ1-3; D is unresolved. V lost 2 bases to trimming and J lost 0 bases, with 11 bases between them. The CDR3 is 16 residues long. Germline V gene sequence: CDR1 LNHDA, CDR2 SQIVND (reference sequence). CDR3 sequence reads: CASSITGPFSGNTIYF. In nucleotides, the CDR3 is TGTGCCAGTAGTATAACTGGTCCCTTCTCTGGAAACACCATATATTTT.

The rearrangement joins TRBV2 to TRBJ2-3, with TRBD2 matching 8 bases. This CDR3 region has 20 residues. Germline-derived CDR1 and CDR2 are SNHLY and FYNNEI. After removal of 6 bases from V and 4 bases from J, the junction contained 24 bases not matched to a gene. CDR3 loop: CASRTGIGRGERTRADTQYF. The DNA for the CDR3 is TGTGCCAGCAGGACGGGGATTGGGCGGGGGGAGAGGACGAGGGCAGATACGCAGTATTTT.

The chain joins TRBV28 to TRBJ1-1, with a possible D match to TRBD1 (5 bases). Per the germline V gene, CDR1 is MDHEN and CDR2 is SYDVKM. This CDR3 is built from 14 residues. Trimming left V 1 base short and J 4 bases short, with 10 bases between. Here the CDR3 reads CASSLFQGGTEAFF. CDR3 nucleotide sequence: TGTGCCAGCAGTTTATTCCAGGGAGGCACTGAAGCTTTCTTT.